These 20 T cell receptor beta chains originate from one sample sequenced in a study of blood T cell repertoires in COVID-19 (TCRdb year 2020). Receptor libraries were prepared by the immunoSEQ multiplex PCR assay. In TCRdb, the immuneACCESS table is reduced to in-frame sequences with V and J assigned. These tables do not hold every clone; where another copy was compared, an unresolved V gene accounts for under half, and the others remain unexplained. The sample table shows about 140,000 clones, and almost 80% are seen once. The ten top clones hold over 7% of the sample. The sequencing input was peripheral blood. The source is a man aged 45-65 years with active or convalescent COVID-19.

This clone was found a few times. J is TRBJ2-3 and V is TRBV28; a weak D match, TRBD2 (6 bases). Germline V gene data show CDR1 as MDHEN and CDR2 as SYDVKM. This CDR3 region has 16 residues. The V end was cut by 9 bases, the J end by 2 bases, with 21 bases between. CDR3 in DNA: TGTGCCAGTGGAGGCCTCCGGGACTTGATCACAGATACGCAGTATTTT. Amino acids: CASGGLRDLITDTQYF.

This clone appeared a single time. The J gene is TRBJ2-1, the V gene TRBV7-6; the match to TRBD1 covers 9 bases. CDR3 length: 17 amino acids. V lost 0 bases and J lost 7; bases outside the gene matches: 10. CDR1 and CDR2 from the germline V gene are SGHVS and FNYEAQ. In DNA, the CDR3 is TGTGCCAGCAGCTTAGCGCACCGGGACAGGGTGAGGAATGAGCAGTTCTTC. It translates to CASSLAHRDRVRNEQFF.

This rearrangement joins TRBV10-1 to TRBJ2-5; no clear D. Trimming stripped 8 bases from V and 5 bases from J, with 15 bases between. The CDR3 sequence is 13 residues long. Per the germline V gene, CDR1 is WNHNN and CDR2 is SYGVQD (reference sequence). Here the CDR3 DNA reads TGCGCCAGCCACCTGGATCCGGAGGAGACCCAGTACTTC. Its translation: CASHLDPEETQYF.

The chain carries TRBV29-1 and TRBJ2-7; possible D gene TRBD2, 6 bases. There are 14 residues in the CDR3. Trimming shortened V by 6 bases and J by 2 bases, and 17 bases separated the two germline ends. Looked up from germline, CDR1 is SQVTM and CDR2 is ANQGSEA. CDR3 DNA sequence: TGCAGCGTCCAACCCCGGAGGGGCCCCTACGAGCAGTACTTC. Protein: CSVQPRRGPYEQYF.

The chain uses TRBV14 and TRBJ1-3; D uncertain. Germline V gene lookup returns CDR1 SGHDN and CDR2 FVKESK. The CDR3 is made up of 15 amino acids. Between the trimmed V and J ends, which lost 0 bases and 0 bases, there was a span of 6 bases. CDR3 loop: CASSQDRYSGNTIYF. The CDR3 coding sequence is TGTGCCAGCAGCCAAGACAGGTACTCTGGAAACACCATATATTTT.

This clone has a count of ten or more. The chain is built from TRBV7-2 and TRBJ2-7; a weak D match, TRBD1 (6 bases). V lost 1 base and J lost 5, with 18 bases in between. The CDR3 is 16 amino acids. Germline-derived CDR1 and CDR2 are SGHTA and FQGNSA. This chain's CDR3 is CASSLVGSHRADEQYF. As DNA, the CDR3 is TGTGCCAGCAGCTTAGTGGGCAGTCACAGGGCGGACGAGCAGTACTTC.

The V and J genes are TRBV9 and TRBJ1-1; D gene uncertain. There are 13 residues in the CDR3. Germline loops: CDR1 SGDLS, CDR2 YYNGEE. The V end was cut by 3 bases, the J end by 5 bases, with 11 bases between. DNA of the CDR3: TGTGCCAGCAGCGCAGAACCAGGAACTGAAGCTTTCTTT. Residues: CASSAEPGTEAFF.

V gene TRBV6-5 combines with J gene TRBJ2-7; 7 bases agree with TRBD2. The CDR3 runs 16 residues. The germline V gene encodes CDR1 MNHEY and CDR2 SVGAGI. The ends lost 0 bases at V and 3 bases at J; junction bases unmatched: 8. The CDR3 nucleotides are TGTGCCAGCAGTTACTCGATGGGGGTAGCGGGCTACGAGCAGTACTTC. This codes for CASSYSMGVAGYEQYF.

The chain joins TRBV6-5 to TRBJ2-2; 10 bases are shared with TRBD2. The germline V gene encodes CDR1 MNHEY and CDR2 SVGAGI. V lost 2 bases and J lost 3; bases outside the gene matches: 3. CDR3 length: 16 residues. The CDR3 nucleotides read TGTGCCAGCAGTTACGTTAGCGGGAGGTACACCGGGGAGCTGTTTTTT. Residues: CASSYVSGRYTGELFF.

The CDR3 is CASSLPTGVGTGELFF. Here the CDR3 DNA reads TGTGCCAGCAGCTTACCCACAGGGGTTGGCACCGGGGAGCTGTTTTTT. The rearrangement joins TRBV11-2 to TRBJ2-2; 7 bases are shared with TRBD1. Germline V lookup: CDR1 SGHAT, CDR2 FQNNGV. The CDR3 covers 16 residues. V lost 2 bases to trimming and J lost 4 bases; unmatched junction nucleotides: 7.

This clone has a single count. The V and J genes are TRBV19 and TRBJ2-7, with D tentatively TRBD1 (5 bases). This CDR3 is 13 amino acids long. Germline V gene data show CDR1 as LNHDA and CDR2 as SQIVND (reference sequence). Trimming left V 4 bases short and J 7 bases short, with 14 bases between. The CDR3 sequence is CASSNQGPREQYF. CDR3 nucleotides: TGTGCCAGTAGTAACCAGGGTCCGAGGGAGCAGTACTTC.

The chain recombines TRBV28 with TRBJ2-1, with 8 positions matching TRBD1. Germline CDR1 MDHEN, CDR2 SYDVKM. This CDR3 contains 20 residues. Trimming removed 7 bases from V and 4 bases from J; junction bases left unmatched: 24. The CDR3, as DNA: TGTGCCAGCATCCCCGGGGGCAGGGGGCGCCGGAGTGCGCTATACAATGAGCAGTTCTTC. As protein: CASIPGGRGRRSALYNEQFF.

V is TRBV28 and J is TRBJ2-4; possible D gene TRBD1, 8 bases. The CDR3 loop spans 17 amino acids. Between the trimmed V and J ends, which lost 1 base and 2 bases, there was a span of 15 bases. Germline loops: CDR1 MDHEN, CDR2 SYDVKM. The chain's CDR3 is CASSLYTGGATKNIQYF. Written as DNA, the CDR3 is TGTGCCAGCAGTTTATATACAGGGGGGGCGACCAAAAACATTCAGTACTTC.

The chain carries TRBV5-1 and TRBJ2-7, with D hard to call. V lost 3 bases to trimming and J lost 5 bases, with 12 bases between them. CDR1 and CDR2 (germline): SGHRS, YFSETQ. The CDR3 sequence is 13 residues long. The CDR3 DNA sequence: TGCGCCAGCAGCTACCCCAACAGAGACGAGCAGTACTTC. Its protein is CASSYPNRDEQYF.

The rearrangement links TRBV9 to TRBJ2-7; D unresolved. The CDR3 covers 13 residues. Germline V gene sequence: CDR1 SGDLS, CDR2 YYNGEE. V was shortened by 4 bases and J by 6 bases, with 14 bases between the two germline ends. CDR3 amino acids: CASSPDNLSEQYF. The CDR3 bases are TGTGCCAGCAGCCCTGACAACCTTTCCGAGCAGTACTTC. Full variable domain (missing parts from reference TRBV9 and TRBJ2-7): DSGVTQTPKHLITATGQRVTLRCSPRSGDLSVYWYQQSLDQGLQFLIQYYNGEERAKGNILERFSAQQFPDLHSELNLSSLELGDSALYFCASSPDNLSEQYFGPGTRLTVT.

V usage is TRBV10-3 and J usage is TRBJ2-6; 11 bases are a match to TRBD1. V trimming: 8 bases; J trimming: 2 bases; junction bases outside the gene matches: 2. In germline, CDR1 is ENHRY, CDR2 SYGVKD. The CDR3 consists of 15 residues. CDR3 nucleotides: TGTGCCATCGGACAGGGGGCTGCTGGGGCCAACGTCCTGACTTTC. Its translation is CAIGQGAAGANVLTF.

The chain joins TRBV9 to TRBJ2-4; 7 bases are shared with TRBD2. Unmatched junction bases numbered 0, after V lost 0 bases and J lost 6 bases. CDR1 and CDR2 from the germline V gene are SGDLS and YYNGEE. The CDR3 spans 13 residues. The CDR3 spells CASSVGGRNIQYF. CDR3 nucleotides: TGTGCCAGCAGCGTAGGCGGGAGAAACATTCAGTACTTC.

This clone has more than one count but fewer than ten. The V call is TRBV2, the J call TRBJ2-1; TRBD2 agrees at 11 bases. Germline CDR1 and CDR2: SNHLY and FYNNEI. The CDR3 has 15 amino acids. The J segment lost 7 bases and the V segment lost 6 bases, leaving 8 bases of the junction unmatched. The CDR3 sequence is CASSDRVAGGNEQFF. CDR3 sequence (DNA): TGTGCCAGCAGCGATCGGGTAGCGGGGGGGAATGAGCAGTTCTTC.

The chain combines TRBV28 with TRBJ1-5; D perhaps matches TRBD1 (5 bases). Germline CDR1 and CDR2: MDHEN and SYDVKM. V was shortened by 2 bases and J by 7 bases, with 15 bases between the two germline ends. The CDR3 sequence is 15 residues long. As DNA, the CDR3 is TGTGCCAGCAGTTTACCCGGGACTCCCAACCAGCCCCAGCATTTT. It codes for CASSLPGTPNQPQHF. The whole variable domain, remainder taken from reference TRBV28 and TRBJ1-5, is DVKVTQSSRYLVKRTGEKVFLECVQDMDHENMFWYRQDPGLGLRLIYFSYDVKMKEKGDIPEGYSVSREKKERFSLILESASTNQTSMYLCASSLPGTPNQPQHFGDGTRLSIL.

This clone showed up just a few times. The chain carries TRBV10-1 and TRBJ2-3, with 10 bases fitting TRBD2. Germline V gene sequence: CDR1 WNHNN, CDR2 SYGVQD (reference sequence). V dropped 8 bases and J dropped 3; count of bases not matched to a gene: 2. This CDR3 is 13 amino acids long. Here the CDR3 reads CASQAGGTDTQYF. The CDR3 nucleotides read TGCGCCAGCCAAGCGGGAGGGACAGATACGCAGTATTTT.